Each of the 11 T cell receptor beta chains below was sequenced from the same sample in a study of post-analysis software for immune sequencing data. The study, taken as a whole, reports: Five or six TRBV segments appeared more often in patients than in controls, and TRBV5-6, TRBV5-1 and TRBV20-1 were among these.

No antigen has been assigned to these receptors. Researchers reported that TCR beta cDNA libraries carried unique molecular identifiers. Using its own MiXCR run on the PCR reads, TCRdb lists one record per CDR3 protein. The repertoire includes roughly 540,000 distinct CDR3 sequences, under 40% of them detected once, and approximately 6% sits in the top ten. Sequencing was performed on blood. These receptors were taken from a girl younger than 18 with multiple sclerosis.

This rearrangement joins TRBV10-3 to TRBJ2-3; weak D call: TRBD1 (6 bases). Germline V gene lookup returns CDR1 ENHRY and CDR2 SYGVKD. This CDR3 region has 14 residues. The V gene lost 6 bases and the J gene lost 3 bases, with 13 bases spanning the gap. The DNA for the CDR3 is TGTGCCATCAGCTCCGGGACAAGAACAGATACGCAGTATTTT. Amino acid sequence: CAISSGTRTDTQYF.

This clonotype was observed a handful of times. The gene calls are TRBV7-6 and TRBJ2-5; 9 bases align to TRBD1. The junction had 9 bases not matched to a gene; V was cut back by 5 bases and J by 5 bases. CDR1 and CDR2 from the germline V gene are SGHVS and FNYEAQ. The CDR3 has 15 residues. The CDR3 protein is CASSPRQGVLETQYF. The CDR3 coding sequence is TGTGCCAGCAGCCCCAGACAGGGGGTGTTGGAGACCCAGTACTTC.

The J gene is TRBJ2-7, the V gene TRBV2; tentatively, D is TRBD1 (5 bases). Between the trimmed V and J ends, which lost 10 bases and 0 bases, there was a span of 16 bases. This CDR3 has 14 residues. Looked up from germline, CDR1 is SNHLY and CDR2 is FYNNEI. The CDR3 DNA follows: TGTGCCACCACGAAAGGGGTTCTCTCCTACGAGCAGTACTTC. Translated, it gives CATTKGVLSYEQYF.

The V and J genes are TRBV20-1 and TRBJ2-7; no clear D gene. This CDR3 contains 15 residues. Trimming removed 6 bases from V and 0 bases from J, with 18 bases in between. Germline CDR1 is DFQATT and CDR2 is SNEGSKA (reference sequence). CDR3 sequence reads: CSAIPLRASSYEQYF. The CDR3 DNA follows: TGCAGTGCCATCCCCCTTAGGGCGAGCTCCTACGAGCAGTACTTC.

This clonotype was seen a few times. This chain joins TRBV10-3 and TRBJ1-1; D is uncertain. Germline values: CDR1 ENHRY, CDR2 SYGVKD. There are 13 residues in the CDR3. V lost 2 bases and J 0 bases, leaving 4 bases between the germline ends. The CDR3 here is CAISENLNTEAFF. In DNA form, the CDR3 reads TGTGCCATCAGTGAGAATTTGAACACTGAAGCTTTCTTT.

This clonotype has only a few counts. The chain has TRBV20-1 and TRBJ1-6; 8 positions match TRBD1. V lost 4 bases, J lost 9 bases, and 5 bases stayed unmatched. This CDR3 has 13 amino acids. CDR1 and CDR2 from the germline V gene are DFQATT and SNEGSKA (reference sequence). The DNA for the CDR3 is TGCAGTGCTAAAGACAGGGGCGGTTCACCCCTCCACTTT. Translation: CSAKDRGGSPLHF.

The V gene is TRBV20-1, the J gene TRBJ2-5; TRBD2 aligns across 9 bases. The DNA matches TRBJ2-7 better at its end, which makes the J call doubtful. Germline lookup yields CDR1 DFQATT and CDR2 SNEGSKA (reference sequence). This CDR3 is 13 amino acids long. The CDR3 loop reads CSMKRGASIEQYF. The CDR3 nucleotides read TGCAGCATGAAGCGGGGGGCCTCCATCGAGCAGTACTTC.

J is TRBJ2-1 and V is TRBV29-1; D perhaps matches TRBD2 (5 bases). Deletions cut 7 bases from V and 3 bases from J, with 10 bases between. Germline lookup yields CDR1 SQVTM and CDR2 ANQGSEA. The CDR3 totals 12 residues. The CDR3 loop reads CSAGRGYNEQFF. The CDR3, as DNA: TGCAGCGCCGGCCGGGGCTACAATGAGCAGTTCTTC.

The chain employs TRBV6-5 and TRBJ1-2; 9 positions agree with TRBD1. Unmatched junction bases numbered 3, after V lost 2 bases and J lost 8 bases. Germline V CDR1 and CDR2: MNHEY, SVGAGI. The CDR3 spans 13 residues. Here the CDR3 reads CASSYPGTGGYTF. As DNA, the CDR3 is TGTGCCAGCAGTTACCCGGGGACAGGGGGCTACACCTTC.

The chain employs TRBV27 and TRBJ2-5; 8 positions match TRBD1. The V segment lost 8 bases and the J segment 11 bases; nucleotides outside the gene matches: 10. Germline CDR1 reads MNHEY; CDR2 reads SMNVEV (reference sequence). The CDR3 extends over 12 amino acids. CDR3 coding DNA: TGTGCCAGCGGACAGGGCCATTGGGAGCAGTACTTC. It translates to CASGQGHWEQYF.

This sequence joins TRBV27 and TRBJ1-2, with D possibly TRBD1 on 5 matching bases. The germline gives CDR1 MNHEY, CDR2 SMNVEV (reference sequence). The CDR3 sequence is 15 residues long. V was shortened by 3 bases and J by 4 bases, with 15 bases between the two germline ends. DNA for the CDR3: TGTGCCAGCAGTTTTACCGGGACGGACTTCTATGGCTACACCTTC. Translated, it gives CASSFTGTDFYGYTF.